This T cell receptor beta chain was sequenced for a study of graft-versus-host responses after intestinal transplantation. The V gene's germline CDR1 is SGHRS and CDR2 YFSETQ. Losses at the gene ends were 0 bases for V and 4 bases for J; bases not matched to a gene: 6. The CDR3 extends over 16 amino acids. Using immunoSEQ multiplex PCR, the repertoire was profiled, and TCRdb retains in-frame clones only, with some absent. The sample carries 130,000 to 150,000 clones, about nine tenths recorded once. With regard to this clone: What it binds is not known.

The origin of this receptor is a human donor who received an intestinal transplant. V is TRBV5-1 and J is TRBJ2-3, with TRBD2 matching 9 bases. The sequencing used unstimulated CD4+ T cells sorted from spleen or lymph node cells, collected before intestinal transplant. CDR3 in DNA: TGCGCCAGCAGCTTGGAGATTAGCGGGAGCGCAGATACGCAGTATTTT. Amino acid sequence: CASSLEISGSADTQYF.